Given below is one T cell receptor beta chain in context. Its cognate antigen has yet to be identified. Base qualities are not provided; no much larger clone lies one nucleotide away. The data are from a study of identifying expanded T cells in peripheral blood (dated by TCRdb to the late 2010s). Regarding the complete study: Technical replicates were generated by sequencing separate aliquots of the same genomic DNA pool, and four replicates were compared pairwise. Paper-wide results and their limitations: For all healthy donors, the variance in clone template counts between roughly 2-week samples rose significantly as total template count increased. The beta-binomial model significantly reduced the number of clones called differentially abundant and the false-positive rate across all healthy-donor time intervals. Between technical replicates the binomial model flagged approximately 1.3 differentially abundant clones, whereas over about two weeks the binomial model flagged about 15 and over approximately 4 weeks about 19. It was expected by the authors that biological variance in healthy repertoires might increase further over much longer intervals, such as months to years.

TCRbeta CDR3 regions were profiled with the immunoSEQ Assay using bias-controlled multiplex PCR amplification of genomic DNA. In the source study's methods: To quantify the absolute abundance of each unique TCRbeta CDR3 region, the sequences were collapsed and filtered. Two models were used to test differential abundance: a binomial model (Fisher-equivalent) and a beta-binomial model that adds time-dependent variance fitted from healthy donors. Clones with fewer than 5 combined templates were excluded, and clones with Benjamini-Hochberg FDR below 0.01 were called differentially abundant. Beta-binomial variance was modeled as a function of total template count across the two samples using the form v = (b*log(k)+a)^2. TCRdb took over this immuneACCESS table, retaining in-frame rearrangements with V and J assigned. Such tables are incomplete; in checked studies, under half of the missing clones stem from an unresolved V gene, and the remainder is unexplained. V and J calls and clone size come straight from that table; D and trimming were deduced from the DNA. The sample profile shows approximately 120,000 clones; roughly nine tenths of them were found once. In total, the top ten clones hold around 8.2% of the sample.

No immune events such as infections were documented for the healthy donors during the collection period. Healthy-donor blood repertoires served as a training cohort to calibrate time-dependent variance in a beta-binomial model of T-cell clone differential abundance. The training cohort was composed of roughly ten healthy donors, 3 female and 7 male. The donors were between roughly 25 and 65 years old, with an average age of approximately 46 years. Whole blood was collected from each healthy donor at three time points spaced 2 to 3 weeks apart and obtained from a commercial supplier. For immunosequencing, genomic DNA was extracted from unsorted whole blood. CDR1 and CDR2 are read off the germline V gene as KGHSH and LQKENI. The germline V and J ends show losses of 4 bases and 0 bases respectively, and no gene match explains 12 bases of the junction. The cysteine opens and the phenylalanine closes a CDR3 of 19 amino acids. Only the CDR3 DNA is retained, 57 bases long and in frame from the first base.

The TCR was taken from a person between 18 and 69 years old in good health. The specimen was blood. The rearranged chain carries TRBV18 and TRBJ1-4, with 9 central nucleotides matching TRBD1. The CDR3 protein sequence reads: CASSQNSPGQGATNEKLFF. The DNA sequence follows: TGTGCCAGCTCACAGAATTCTCCGGGACAGGGTGCAACTAATGAAAAACTGTTTTTT.